The 18 T cell receptor beta chains given below trace back to one sample, sequenced in a study of cytomegalovirus exposure and HLA in healthy donors. The PCR employed 60 Vbeta primers together with 13 Jbeta primers. Sequenced by immunoSEQ multiplex PCR; TCRdb stores in-frame clones only, minus some. The sample includes 130,000 to 150,000 clones, approximately 80% seen only once; the top ten take approximately 5.1%. The source material was PBMCs. These TCRs come from a male donor in good health and CMV-seronegative.

There are a few counts of this clone. The V gene is TRBV6-5, the J gene TRBJ2-1; 14 nucleotides line up with TRBD2. CDR3 length: 15 residues. Germline V gene lookup returns CDR1 MNHEY and CDR2 SVGAGI. Trimming took 8 bases from V and 10 from J; bases not matched to a gene: 10. This CDR3 is CASAPTSGGAWEQFF. CDR3 DNA sequence: TGTGCCAGCGCCCCGACTAGCGGGGGGGCGTGGGAGCAGTTCTTC.

The chain couples TRBV2 to TRBJ1-1; D perhaps matches TRBD1 (5 bases). V was trimmed by 6 bases and J by 2 bases, leaving 10 bases between them. The length of the CDR3 is 13 residues. Per germline, CDR1 SNHLY and CDR2 FYNNEI. CDR3 DNA sequence: TGTGCCAGCAGACAGGATCATAACACTGAAGCTTTCTTT. Translating it yields CASRQDHNTEAFF. Filled out from reference TRBV2 and TRBJ1-1, the complete variable domain reads EPEVTQTPSHQVTQMGQEVILRCVPISNHLYFYWYRQILGQKVEFLVSFYNNEISEKSEIFDDQFSVERPDGSNFTLKIRSTKLEDSAMYFCASRQDHNTEAFFGQGTRLTVV.

The V gene is TRBV4-2, the J gene TRBJ1-5; TRBD1 agrees at 8 bases. The germline gives CDR1 LGHNA, CDR2 YNFKEQ. The CDR3 is 13 amino acids. V trimming: 4 bases; J trimming: 6 bases; junction bases outside the gene matches: 2. The CDR3 DNA follows: TGTGCCAGCAGCCCTGGACAGGGTCAGCCCCAGCATTTT. It specifies CASSPGQGQPQHF.

This rearrangement joins TRBV7-9 to TRBJ1-5, with 7 nucleotides matching TRBD1. Germline V CDR1 and CDR2: SEHNR, FQNEAQ (reference sequence). This CDR3 is built from 15 residues. Trimming removed 5 bases from V and 7 bases from J; junction bases left unmatched: 11. The chain's CDR3 is CASSPGGTVDQPQHF. The CDR3 coding sequence is TGTGCCAGCAGCCCTGGGGGGACAGTAGACCAGCCCCAGCATTTT.

This clone has only one observation. The rearrangement uses TRBV5-1 and TRBJ2-3, with 7 bases matching TRBD1. The CDR3 runs 14 residues. Germline V gene data show CDR1 as SGHRS and CDR2 as YFSETQ. The V segment lost 4 bases and the J segment 6 bases; nucleotides outside the gene matches: 8. CDR3 nucleotide sequence: TGCGCCAGCAGCCGTGAGGGGGCCGGGGATACGCAGTATTTT. Translated: CASSREGAGDTQYF. Filled out from reference TRBV5-1 and TRBJ2-3, the complete variable domain reads KAGVTQTPRYLIKTRGQQVTLSCSPISGHRSVSWYQQTPGQGLQFLFEYFSETQRNKGNFPGRFSGRQFSNSRSEMNVSTLELGDSALYLCASSREGAGDTQYFGPGTRLTVL.

V and J are TRBV6-1 and TRBJ1-5, with D unclear. Germline values: CDR1 MNHNS, CDR2 SASEGT. V lost 6 bases to trimming and J lost 7 bases, with 13 bases between them. The CDR3 covers 13 residues. The CDR3 here is CASRSERQQPQHF. CDR3 DNA: TGTGCCAGCAGGTCGGAGCGGCAACAGCCCCAGCATTTT.

The V gene is TRBV7-6, the J gene TRBJ1-5; 8 bases map to TRBD1. The ends lost 5 bases at V and 4 bases at J; junction bases unmatched: 7. The CDR3 extends over 15 amino acids. Looked up from germline, CDR1 is SGHVS and CDR2 is FNYEAQ. This CDR3 reads CASSAGQGWNQPQHF. The CDR3 DNA reads as TGTGCCAGCAGCGCCGGACAGGGTTGGAATCAGCCCCAGCATTTT. Complete variable domain (other parts from reference TRBV7-6 and TRBJ1-5): GAGVSQSPRYKVTKRGQDVALRCDPISGHVSLYWYRQALGQGPEFLTYFNYEAQQDKSGLPNDRFSAERPEGSISTLTIQRTEQRDSAMYRCASSAGQGWNQPQHFGDGTRLSIL.

The chain joins TRBV7-3 to TRBJ2-2; D is perhaps TRBD2 (5 bases). The ends were cut back, 5 bases at V and 4 bases at J, with 14 bases in the middle. CDR1 and CDR2 from the germline V gene are SGHTA and FQGTGA. The CDR3 has 15 amino acids. CDR3 nucleotide sequence: TGTGCCAGCAGCCCCGGAGGCCGGGGCACCGGGGAGCTGTTTTTT. The encoded protein is CASSPGGRGTGELFF.

The chain employs TRBV7-3 and TRBJ1-1; tentatively, D is TRBD1 (5 bases). The V gene's germline CDR1 is SGHTA and CDR2 FQGTGA. The V end was cut by 5 bases, the J end by 0 bases, with 16 bases between. The CDR3 has 16 amino acids. The CDR3 DNA reads TGTGCCAGCAGCCCCACCCCCGACAGATTGAACACTGAAGCTTTCTTT. Translated, it gives CASSPTPDRLNTEAFF.

This chain links TRBV9 with TRBJ1-3; 9 bases agree with TRBD1. Germline V gives CDR1 SGDLS, CDR2 YYNGEE. V was clipped by 3 bases and J by 4 bases; unmatched bases: 5. CDR3 length: 15 amino acids. CDR3: CASSGGTGNGNTIYF. CDR3 sequence (DNA): TGTGCCAGCAGCGGGGGGACAGGGAACGGAAACACCATATATTTT.

The chain recombines TRBV30 with TRBJ2-3; weak D call: TRBD2 (6 bases). The CDR3 sequence is 17 residues long. V shed 4 bases and J shed 2 bases, with 22 bases lying between them. Germline-derived CDR1 and CDR2 are GTSNPN and SVGIG (reference sequence). CDR3 amino acids: CAWNMVVGGADTDTQYF. The CDR3 nucleotides are TGTGCCTGGAATATGGTAGTTGGCGGGGCCGACACAGATACGCAGTATTTT.

The chain uses TRBV5-4 and TRBJ2-4, with a possible D match to TRBD1 (7 bases). V was pared by 4 bases and J by 7 bases, with 12 bases between. This CDR3 is built from 13 residues. Germline V CDR1 and CDR2: SGHNT, YYREEE (reference sequence). The DNA for the CDR3 is TGTGCCAGCAGCATAGCAGGGGGGAACATTCAGTACTTC. Translation gives CASSIAGGNIQYF.

V and J are TRBV27 and TRBJ1-2; 8 nucleotides align to TRBD1. Germline V CDR1 and CDR2: MNHEY, SMNVEV (reference sequence). The CDR3 contains 14 residues. J was trimmed by 8 bases and V by 1 base; bases with no gene match: 6. The CDR3 spells CASSLWGQAGGYTF. In DNA form, the CDR3 reads TGTGCCAGCAGTTTATGGGGACAGGCCGGGGGCTACACCTTC.

V gene TRBV7-4 combines with J gene TRBJ2-3; D not resolved. The CDR3 runs 18 residues. V shed 1 base and J shed 2 bases, with 19 bases lying between them. The V gene's germline CDR1 is SGHVT and CDR2 SQSDAQ. The chain's CDR3 is CASSLDKLTSKVTDTQYF. Written as DNA, the CDR3 is TGTGCCAGCAGCTTAGACAAACTAACGTCGAAAGTCACAGATACGCAGTATTTT.

The sample holds one count of this clone. CDR3: CASSQRLAGPYEQYF. The CDR3 DNA reads as TGCGCCAGCAGCCAACGGCTAGCGGGGCCTTACGAGCAGTACTTC. V and J are TRBV4-3 and TRBJ2-7, with TRBD2 matching over 9 bases. J was trimmed by 4 bases and V by 2 bases; bases with no gene match: 6. The CDR3 runs to 15 residues. Germline lookup yields CDR1 LGHNA and CDR2 YSLEER.

The table lists this clone with a few counts. Other DNA sequences in the sample encode the same CDR3. V is TRBV5-6 and J is TRBJ1-5; D ambiguous. Germline CDR1 SGHDT, CDR2 YYEEEE. With 1 base removed from V and 0 bases from J, the gap between germline ends came to 8 bases. The CDR3 sequence is 15 residues long. CDR3 DNA sequence: TGTGCCAGCAGCTTGCGGGGATATAGCAATCAGCCCCAGCATTTT. Its protein is CASSLRGYSNQPQHF.

The genes are TRBV7-2 and TRBJ1-1; TRBD1 matches at 8 bases. After removal of 2 bases from V and 1 base from J, the junction contained 0 bases not matched to a gene. The germline gives CDR1 SGHTA, CDR2 FQGNSA. CDR3 size: 14 residues. The CDR3 region has the DNA TGTGCCAGCAGCTTAACAGGGGGGAACACTGAAGCTTTCTTT. It translates to CASSLTGGNTEAFF. Supplemented by reference TRBV7-2 and TRBJ1-1, the full variable domain reads GAGVSQSPSNKVTEKGKDVELRCDPISGHTALYWYRQSLGQGLEFLIYFQGNSAPDKSGLPSDRFSAERTGGSVSTLTIQRTQQEDSAVYLCASSLTGGNTEAFFGQGTRLTVV.

In regard to this clone: One junction end disagrees with the germline gene, perhaps due to a read error. V is TRBV5-4 and J is TRBJ2-1; TRBD2 aligns across 13 bases. Germline CDR1 and CDR2: SGHNT and YYREEE (reference sequence). This CDR3 contains 15 residues. The CDR3 DNA sequence: TGTGCCAGCAGCCTGACTAGCGGGGGGTACAAAGAGCAGTTCTTC. Protein product: CASSLTSGGYKEQFF. Based on the CDR3 plus reference TRBV5-4 and TRBJ2-1, the full variable domain is ETGVTQSPTHLIKTRGQQVTLRCSSQSGHNTVSWYQQALGQGPQFIFQYYREEENGRGNFPPRFSGLQFPNYSSELNVNALELDDSALYLCASSLTSGGYKEQFFGPGTRLTVL.